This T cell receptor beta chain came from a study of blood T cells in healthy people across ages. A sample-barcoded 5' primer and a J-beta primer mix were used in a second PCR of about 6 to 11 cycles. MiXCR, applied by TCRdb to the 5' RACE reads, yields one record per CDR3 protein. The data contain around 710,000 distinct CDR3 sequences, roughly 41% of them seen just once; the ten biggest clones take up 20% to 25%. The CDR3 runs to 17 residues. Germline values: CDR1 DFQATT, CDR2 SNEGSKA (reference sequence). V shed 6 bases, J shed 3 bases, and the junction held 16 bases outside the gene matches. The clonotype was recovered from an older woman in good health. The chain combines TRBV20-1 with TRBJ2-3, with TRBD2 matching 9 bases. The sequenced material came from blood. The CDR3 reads CSAPAQVGGGATDTQYF. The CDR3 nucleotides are TGCAGTGCCCCCGCCCAGGTTGGCGGGGGGGCAACAGATACGCAGTATTTT.